The next 21 T cell receptor beta chains were all read from a single sample in a study of cytomegalovirus exposure and HLA in healthy donors. The PCR was carried out with 60 Vbeta primers and 13 Jbeta primers. The method was immunoSEQ multiplex PCR; TCRdb's version includes in-frame clones alone and lacks a portion of them. The sample contains roughly 130,000 clones, 80% of which appear only once. The sequencing sample was made of PBMCs. These receptors were taken from a man aged 35 to 55 in good health and CMV-seronegative.

Only one count was recorded for this clone. The V gene is TRBV7-8, the J gene TRBJ2-7, with D possibly being TRBD1 (6 bases). The CDR3 spans 16 residues. V was cut by 6 bases and J by 6 bases, with 24 bases left in between. Germline lookup yields CDR1 SGHVS and CDR2 FQNEAQ. The CDR3: CASRNPGPAQGGEQYF. The DNA for the CDR3 is TGTGCCAGCAGAAACCCGGGACCGGCACAGGGTGGCGAGCAGTACTTC. Filled out from reference TRBV7-8 and TRBJ2-7, the complete variable domain reads GAGVSQSPRYKVAKRGQDVALRCDPISGHVSLFWYQQALGQGPEFLTYFQNEAQLDKSGLPSDRFFAERPEGSVSTLKIQRTQQEDSAVYLCASRNPGPAQGGEQYFGPGTRLTVT.

The rearrangement uses TRBV6-5 and TRBJ2-2, with TRBD2 matching over 7 bases. Germline V CDR1 and CDR2: MNHEY, SVGAGI. J lost 6 bases, V lost 5 bases, and 9 bases had no gene match. There are 15 residues in the CDR3. This CDR3 reads CASSRPTGLPGELFF. The CDR3 DNA follows: TGTGCCAGCAGTCGTCCGACGGGACTACCCGGGGAGCTGTTTTTT.

The chain uses TRBV7-9 and TRBJ1-1; D may be TRBD1 (6 bases). Germline V gene data show CDR1 as SEHNR and CDR2 as FQNEAQ (reference sequence). The CDR3 has 15 residues. The V and J ends lost 4 bases and 0 bases respectively, with 12 bases between them. The CDR3 sequence is CASSSRGQLNTEAFF. Here the CDR3 DNA reads TGTGCCAGCAGCTCTAGAGGACAGTTGAACACTGAAGCTTTCTTT.

This sequence joins TRBV7-9 and TRBJ1-1; D gene uncertain. CDR1 is SEHNR, CDR2 FQNEAQ, per germline (reference sequence). This CDR3 spans 15 amino acids. V was cut by 1 base and J by 3 bases, with 12 bases left in between. CDR3 amino acids: CASSLVKGGDTEAFF. CDR3 sequence (DNA): TGTGCCAGCAGCTTAGTGAAGGGCGGGGACACTGAAGCTTTCTTT.

V gene TRBV5-1 combines with J gene TRBJ2-2; 8 nucleotides align to TRBD2. V was clipped by 4 bases and J by 5 bases; unmatched bases: 10. The CDR3 sequence is 16 residues long. Germline loops: CDR1 SGHRS, CDR2 YFSETQ. DNA of the CDR3: TGCGCCAGCAGCCCGCAACCGGGAGGGGAGACCGGGGAGCTGTTTTTT. This encodes CASSPQPGGETGELFF.

The CDR3 protein is CSVETGTLQETQYF. In DNA form, the CDR3 reads TGCAGCGTTGAGACCGGGACACTACAAGAGACCCAGTACTTC. The rearrangement joins TRBV29-1 to TRBJ2-5; a weak D match, TRBD1 (6 bases). The CDR3 is 14 amino acids. Germline lookup yields CDR1 SQVTM and CDR2 ANQGSEA. The V gene lost 3 bases and the J gene lost 2 bases, with 13 bases spanning the gap.

The rearrangement links TRBV7-9 to TRBJ2-3; 8 bases agree with TRBD1. The CDR3 totals 15 residues. Trimming removed 4 bases from V and 1 base from J; junction bases left unmatched: 4. The germline V gene has CDR1 SEHNR and CDR2 FQNEAQ (reference sequence). CDR3 residues: CASSSVGQGTDTQYF. Here the CDR3 DNA reads TGTGCCAGCAGCTCAGTGGGACAGGGCACAGATACGCAGTATTTT.

The rearrangement links TRBV6-5 to TRBJ2-1, with D perhaps matching TRBD2 (7 bases). CDR3 length: 15 residues. Germline V gene sequence: CDR1 MNHEY, CDR2 SVGAGI. Deletions cut 6 bases from V and 2 bases from J, with 14 bases between. CDR3 amino acids: CASREAGAPYNEQFF. The CDR3 DNA is TGTGCCAGCAGAGAGGCGGGGGCCCCCTACAATGAGCAGTTCTTC.

This chain uses TRBV6-1 with TRBJ2-1, with 14 positions matching TRBD2. The junction had 2 bases not matched to a gene; V was cut back by 5 bases and J by 5 bases. Germline V gives CDR1 MNHNS, CDR2 SASEGT. The CDR3 runs 15 residues. The CDR3 DNA is TGTGCCAGCAGTCGACTAGCGGGAGGGCACAATGAGCAGTTCTTC. Translating gives CASSRLAGGHNEQFF.

The rearrangement joins TRBV15 to TRBJ2-6; the D is unclear. The CDR3 has 16 residues. Germline V gives CDR1 LNHNV, CDR2 YYDKDF (reference sequence). V lost 1 base to trimming and J lost 0 bases, with 7 bases between them. The CDR3 nucleotides are TGTGCCACCAGCAGAGTACTGTTCTCTGGGGCCAACGTCCTGACTTTC. It encodes CATSRVLFSGANVLTF. Filled out from reference TRBV15 and TRBJ2-6, the complete variable domain reads DAMVIQNPRYQVTQFGKPVTLSCSQTLNHNVMYWYQQKSSQAPKLLFHYYDKDFNNEADTPDNFQSRRPNTSFCFLDIRSPGLGDTAMYLCATSRVLFSGANVLTFGAGSRLTVL.

The V call is TRBV27, the J call TRBJ1-1; D perhaps matches TRBD1 (6 bases). Germline CDR1 and CDR2: MNHEY and SMNVEV (reference sequence). This CDR3 is built from 15 residues. V lost 0 bases to trimming and J lost 0 bases, with 8 bases between them. The CDR3 sequence: CASSLSGTMNTEAFF. CDR3 nucleotides: TGTGCCAGCAGTTTATCCGGGACAATGAACACTGAAGCTTTCTTT.

The rearrangement links TRBV27 to TRBJ1-2; a weak D match, TRBD1 (6 bases). The V gene's germline CDR1 is MNHEY and CDR2 SMNVEV (reference sequence). The V end lost 2 bases, the J end lost 6 bases, and 16 bases lay between the germline ends. The CDR3 is 15 amino acids. The CDR3 DNA reads TGTGCCAGCAGTTTAAACATGTACAGGGATGATGGCTACACCTTC. Encoded protein: CASSLNMYRDDGYTF.

This chain joins TRBV2 and TRBJ1-1; the D gene is possibly TRBD1 (6 bases). The germline V gene encodes CDR1 SNHLY and CDR2 FYNNEI. CDR3 length: 13 residues. The V gene lost 4 bases and the J gene lost 2 bases, with 8 bases spanning the gap. The chain's CDR3 is CASSGQVNTEAFF. As DNA, the CDR3 is TGTGCCAGCAGTGGACAGGTAAACACTGAAGCTTTCTTT.

This clone has more than one count but fewer than ten. This same CDR3 is encoded by further DNA sequences in the sample. This chain links TRBV2 with TRBJ1-1, with 8 positions matching TRBD1. The ends lost 4 bases at V and 4 bases at J; junction bases unmatched: 5. The CDR3 loop spans 14 amino acids. Germline V gene data show CDR1 as SNHLY and CDR2 as FYNNEI. DNA of the CDR3: TGTGCCAGCAGTGTCCAGGGGGCGGGCACTGAAGCTTTCTTT. Amino acids: CASSVQGAGTEAFF.

The rearrangement uses TRBV14 and TRBJ1-1; D call uncertain. This CDR3 contains 17 residues. The ends were cut back, 1 base at V and 4 bases at J, with 19 bases in the middle. Germline V gives CDR1 SGHDN, CDR2 FVKESK. The CDR3 loop reads CASSQAGSAGSFTEAFF. Written as DNA, the CDR3 is TGTGCCAGCAGCCAAGCCGGTTCGGCAGGCAGCTTCACTGAAGCTTTCTTT.

J is TRBJ1-2 and V is TRBV20-1; D remains ambiguous. Germline-derived CDR1 and CDR2 are DFQATT and SNEGSKA (reference sequence). The CDR3 sequence is 11 residues long. The germline V and J ends were trimmed by 5 bases and 7 bases, with 11 bases remaining between them. The CDR3 DNA sequence: TGCAGTGCTCTACGACCGGGTGGCTACACCTTC. It translates to CSALRPGGYTF.

V is TRBV5-4 and J is TRBJ1-4; maybe TRBD1 (6 bases). Germline V gene data show CDR1 as SGHNT and CDR2 as YYREEE (reference sequence). This CDR3 contains 13 residues. The V end was cut by 4 bases, the J end by 7 bases, with 11 bases between. CDR3 protein: CASSNTDSEKLFF. CDR3 sequence (DNA): TGTGCCAGCAGCAATACGGACAGTGAAAAACTGTTTTTT.

The rearrangement uses TRBV6-1 and TRBJ2-1; D might be TRBD2 (6 bases). The V gene's germline CDR1 is MNHNS and CDR2 SASEGT. This CDR3 is 14 amino acids long. V lost 1 base to trimming and J lost 9 bases, with 13 bases between them. This chain's CDR3 is CASSEVARGSEQFF. CDR3 DNA sequence: TGTGCCAGCAGTGAAGTAGCCCGGGGGAGTGAGCAGTTCTTC.

The rearrangement joins TRBV10-3 to TRBJ2-7; weak D call: TRBD1 (6 bases). The CDR3 is 14 amino acids. CDR1 and CDR2 from the germline V gene are ENHRY and SYGVKD. Trimming removed 5 bases from V and 2 bases from J, with 13 bases in between. This chain's CDR3 is CAISQDSKAYEQYF. The DNA for the CDR3 is TGTGCCATCAGTCAGGACAGTAAGGCCTACGAGCAGTACTTC.

This chain joins TRBV7-8 and TRBJ1-2, with D possibly TRBD1 on 5 matching bases. Trimming removed 6 bases from V and 4 bases from J, with 12 bases in between. The CDR3 loop spans 13 amino acids. Germline CDR1 and CDR2: SGHVS and FQNEAQ. The CDR3 sequence: CASRHDSSYGYTF. The CDR3 DNA reads TGTGCCAGCAGACATGACAGCAGCTATGGCTACACCTTC.

The V gene is TRBV28, the J gene TRBJ2-3, with D hard to call. Trimming stripped 5 bases from V and 0 bases from J, with 12 bases between. The CDR3 runs to 15 residues. Germline CDR1 reads MDHEN; CDR2 reads SYDVKM. For the CDR3, the DNA is TGTGCCAGCAGTCCCAGTCACAGCAGCACAGATACGCAGTATTTT. As protein: CASSPSHSSTDTQYF.